This T cell receptor (beta chain) was captured in a study of blood T cell repertoires in COVID-19. Study-wide context: The origin of the acute and convalescent COVID-19 samples was the United States, Italy and Spain. The cDNA or gDNA used as material had been derived from T cells, B-cell-depleted T cells, or PBMCs.

From germline, CDR1 is SGHTA and CDR2 FQGNSA. V shed 0 bases and J shed 2 bases, with 11 bases lying between them. This CDR3 region has 17 residues. This clone was seen a few times. Per the authors' pipeline: Reference gene primer amplification in the assay estimated nucleated cell counts. Some clones are missing from TCRdb's copy, which holds only in-frame ones; the method was immunoSEQ multiplex PCR. The DNA was the basis for D and trimming; V, J and clone size are from that table. Of over 70,000 clones listed, about 90% are singletons. The clonotype comes from a man aged 80 or over with acute or convalescent COVID-19. Sequences were obtained from peripheral blood. The gene calls are TRBV7-2 and TRBJ2-6; possibly TRBD2 for D (5 bases). As DNA, the CDR3 is TGTGCCAGCAGCTTAGCCCCCTCGGAGGCTGGGGCCAACGTCCTGACTTTC. It codes for CASSLAPSEAGANVLTF.